These 23 T cell receptor beta chains share one sample of origin, sequenced in a study of Ad26.COV2.S vaccination and SARS-CoV-2 variants. The repertoire was sequenced with immunoSEQ multiplex PCR; TCRdb's copy has only in-frame clones and lacks some. This sample has about 350,000 clones; about 88% occur once, and the top ten carry about 10%. Treatment described: 19 received Ad26.COV2.S at low or high dose, single or two shots; a few received placebo; per-sample allocation not given. Following the first vaccine or placebo injection, samples were taken on day 63. The sequencing used peripheral blood, collected in a trial of Ad26.COV2.S vaccine versus placebo. Every receptor here comes from a person aged 18 to 59 who received the Ad26.COV2.S COVID-19 vaccine or a placebo.

A few counts support this clone. The chain uses TRBV19 and TRBJ2-1, with 7 bases fitting TRBD2. Germline V lookup: CDR1 LNHDA, CDR2 SQIVND (reference sequence). The CDR3 sequence is 16 residues long. The J segment lost 6 bases and the V segment lost 4 bases, leaving 12 bases of the junction unmatched. The CDR3 loop reads CASSTKQGRGINEQFF. CDR3 nucleotides: TGTGCCAGTAGTACCAAACAAGGGAGGGGAATCAATGAGCAGTTCTTC.

The chain uses TRBV28 and TRBJ1-1; 7 bases are shared with TRBD1. V dropped 2 bases and J dropped 3; count of bases not matched to a gene: 3. CDR1 MDHEN and CDR2 SYDVKM come from the germline V gene. The length of the CDR3 is 14 residues. This chain's CDR3 is CASSLGTEYTEAFF. Here the CDR3 DNA reads TGTGCCAGCAGTTTAGGGACAGAGTACACTGAAGCTTTCTTT.

The chain links TRBV19 to TRBJ2-4, with D maybe TRBD1 (5 bases). CDR1 and CDR2 (germline): LNHDA, SQIVND (reference sequence). Between the trimmed V and J ends, which lost 1 base and 5 bases, there was a span of 9 bases. The CDR3 length is 14 residues. The CDR3, as DNA: TGTGCCAGTAGTATAGCTGCAGGGCAAAACATTCAGTACTTC. Its translation is CASSIAAGQNIQYF.

The CDR3 is CASSFRGTSTDTQYF. The CDR3 nucleotides read TGTGCCAGCAGTTTTCGAGGGACTAGCACAGATACGCAGTATTTT. The chain couples TRBV27 to TRBJ2-3, with TRBD2 as a possible D gene (6 bases). The CDR3 extends over 15 amino acids. The V gene's germline CDR1 is MNHEY and CDR2 SMNVEV (reference sequence). V gave up 3 bases and J gave up 0 bases, with 10 bases separating them.

The chain joins TRBV12-3 or TRBV12-4 to TRBJ1-1; perhaps TRBD1 as D (5 bases). The CDR3 loop spans 12 amino acids. V lost 7 bases, J lost 11 bases, and 17 bases lay in between. This chain's CDR3 is CASTILRGGAFF. CDR3 sequence (DNA): TGTGCCAGCACCATCCTACGGGGGGGTGCTTTCTTT.

The chain joins TRBV28 to TRBJ1-3; D unclear. V lost 7 bases and J 0 bases, leaving 13 bases between the germline ends. From germline, CDR1 is MDHEN and CDR2 SYDVKM. The CDR3 sequence is 15 residues long. In nucleotides, the CDR3 is TGTGCCAGCACTCCCGGGCTACCCTCTGGAAACACCATATATTTT. As protein: CASTPGLPSGNTIYF.

V and J are TRBV7-8 and TRBJ1-2, with D tentatively TRBD1 (6 bases). Trimming took off 5 bases at V and 8 bases at J, with 21 bases between the two ends. CDR3 length: 15 amino acids. From germline, CDR1 is SGHVS and CDR2 FQNEAQ. CDR3 sequence (DNA): TGTGCCAGCAGCGCAAGGGGGTTTCAGAGCCTGGGCTACACCTTC. Protein product: CASSARGFQSLGYTF.

The chain is built from TRBV3-1 (or the pseudogene TRBV3-2) and TRBJ2-7; D uncertain. V dropped 1 base and J dropped 5 bases, with 6 bases sitting between them. CDR1 is LGHDT, CDR2 YNNKEL, per germline (reference sequence). There are 12 residues in the CDR3. The CDR3 region is CASSQAGDEQYF. The CDR3 nucleotides read TGTGCCAGCAGCCAAGCGGGTGACGAGCAGTACTTC.

The chain uses TRBV10-3 and TRBJ2-2, with a tentative D call TRBD1 (6 bases). This CDR3 contains 15 residues. Germline CDR1 is ENHRY and CDR2 is SYGVKD. Trimming left V 5 bases short and J 1 base short, with 11 bases between. The CDR3 nucleotides read TGTGCCATCAGTCCTAGGACAGAGAACACCGGGGAGCTGTTTTTT. Its protein is CAISPRTENTGELFF.

This sequence joins TRBV29-1 and TRBJ1-4; 10 positions agree with TRBD1. Trimming removed 4 bases from V and 1 base from J; junction bases left unmatched: 3. CDR3 length equals 15 residues. Germline lookup yields CDR1 SQVTM and CDR2 ANQGSEA. Here the CDR3 reads CSVARTGGTNEKLFF. In nucleotides, the CDR3 is TGCAGCGTTGCAAGGACAGGGGGAACTAATGAAAAACTGTTTTTT.

This chain uses TRBV28 with TRBJ1-5; D unresolved. Germline lookup yields CDR1 MDHEN and CDR2 SYDVKM. Trimming stripped 5 bases from V and 2 bases from J, with 7 bases between. CDR3 length: 13 residues. This CDR3 reads CASSPTGNQPQHF. The CDR3 bases are TGTGCCAGCAGTCCCACGGGCAATCAGCCCCAGCATTTT.

The genes are TRBV7-2 and TRBJ2-5, with a weak D call TRBD2 (7 bases). V lost 5 bases and J 4 bases, leaving 26 bases between the germline ends. The CDR3 extends over 18 amino acids. The germline CDR1 and CDR2 sequences are SGHTA and FQGNSA. In DNA, the CDR3 is TGTGCCAGCAGCCTTCCGGGTGCCTCAGCGGGACACCCAGAGACCCAGTACTTC. The encoded protein is CASSLPGASAGHPETQYF.

In its sample, this clone was seen many times. This rearrangement joins TRBV21-1 to TRBJ2-1; the DNA was not compared with TRBD1, the D call given in the table. TRBV21-1 is a documented pseudogene. The CDR3 length is 19 residues. CDR3 sequence (DNA): TGTGCCAGCAGCATTAACTTGACTCAGGGGCGGCGCCCCTACAATGAGCAGTTCTTC. It codes for CASSINLTQGRRPYNEQFF.

This rearrangement joins TRBV11-2 to TRBJ2-2, with D unresolved. V was clipped by 5 bases and J by 3 bases, with 19 bases between them. CDR1 and CDR2 (germline): SGHAT, FQNNGV. The CDR3 is made up of 17 amino acids. The CDR3 protein is CASSKPRLPSDTGELFF. The CDR3 coding sequence is TGTGCCAGCAGCAAACCCAGGTTGCCGAGTGACACCGGGGAGCTGTTTTTT.

The CDR3 DNA reads as TGCGCCAGCAGCCAAGAGTTCAGACAAAGGGGGAGGGAGACCCAGTACTTC. It encodes CASSQEFRQRGRETQYF. This rearrangement joins TRBV4-3 to TRBJ2-5; D assignment may be TRBD1 or TRBD2 (6 bases each). The V end lost 0 bases, the J end lost 5 bases, and 19 bases lay between the germline ends. Per germline, CDR1 LGHNA and CDR2 YSLEER. The CDR3 runs 17 residues.

This chain joins TRBV5-6 and TRBJ1-3; D is ambiguous. CDR1 and CDR2 (germline): SGHDT, YYEEEE. Trimming pared 7 bases from V and 4 bases from J, leaving 9 bases between. This CDR3 region has 12 residues. The CDR3 region is CASGVRGNTIYF. The DNA for the CDR3 is TGTGCCAGCGGGGTTAGGGGAAACACCATATATTTT.

This sequence joins TRBV7-9 and TRBJ2-7; D possibly corresponds to TRBD1 (5 bases). The CDR3 runs to 13 residues. Trimming cost V 4 bases and J 3 bases, with 10 bases left between them. CDR1 SEHNR and CDR2 FQNEAQ come from the germline V gene (reference sequence). The CDR3 DNA follows: TGTGCCAGCAGCTCCCTCGACAGCTACGAGCAGTACTTC. It codes for CASSSLDSYEQYF.

V and J are TRBV4-3 and TRBJ1-6; D may be TRBD1 (6 bases). CDR1 is LGHNA and CDR2 is YSLEER in the germline V gene. This CDR3 region has 16 residues. The germline V and J ends were trimmed by 0 bases and 10 bases, with 16 bases remaining between them. Here the CDR3 reads CASSQDRGGWGSPLHF. In DNA, the CDR3 is TGCGCCAGCAGCCAAGATCGGGGGGGCTGGGGATCACCCCTCCACTTT.

The V call is TRBV6-5, the J call TRBJ2-7; TRBD2 agrees at 13 bases. The CDR3 spans 15 residues. The V gene's germline CDR1 is MNHEY and CDR2 SVGAGI. V was pared by 4 bases and J by 3 bases, with 3 bases of the junction left unmatched. As DNA, the CDR3 is TGTGCCAGCAGTTCCAGACTAGCGGGAGGCTACGAGCAGTACTTC. Its translation is CASSSRLAGGYEQYF.

V is TRBV19 and J is TRBJ1-2; D may be TRBD1 (5 bases). CDR1 is LNHDA and CDR2 is SQIVND in the germline V gene (reference sequence). The CDR3 loop spans 12 amino acids. Trimming took 4 bases from V and 8 from J, leaving 11 bases between them. The CDR3 coding sequence is TGTGCCAGTAGTACAGGGCTTGGCGGCTACACCTTC. Translated: CASSTGLGGYTF.

This clone was counted only a few times. This chain joins TRBV5-6 and TRBJ2-7, with D perhaps TRBD1 (6 bases). The ends were cut back, 0 bases at V and 2 bases at J, with 15 bases in the middle. The CDR3 extends over 16 amino acids. Per the germline V gene, CDR1 is SGHDT and CDR2 is YYEEEE. For the CDR3, the DNA is TGTGCCAGCAGCTTGGGGTCAGGGGACCTCACCTACGAGCAGTACTTC. Amino acids: CASSLGSGDLTYEQYF.

CDR3 DNA sequence: TGTGCCAGCAGTTTGGGACAGGGGGTCGGTCAGCCCCAGCATTTT. Translation gives CASSLGQGVGQPQHF. The chain joins TRBV28 to TRBJ1-5, with 11 positions matching TRBD1. This CDR3 is built from 15 residues. CDR1 and CDR2 (germline): MDHEN, SYDVKM. V shed 3 bases, J shed 6 bases, and the junction held 4 bases outside the gene matches.

V is TRBV5-1 and J is TRBJ2-2; maybe TRBD1 (6 bases). Germline V lookup: CDR1 SGHRS, CDR2 YFSETQ. CDR3 length: 16 amino acids. V was trimmed by 2 bases and J by 4 bases, leaving 15 bases between them. The DNA for the CDR3 is TGCGCCAGCAGCTTAAGAAGCACAGGGATCACCGGGGAGCTGTTTTTT. Protein sequence: CASSLRSTGITGELFF.